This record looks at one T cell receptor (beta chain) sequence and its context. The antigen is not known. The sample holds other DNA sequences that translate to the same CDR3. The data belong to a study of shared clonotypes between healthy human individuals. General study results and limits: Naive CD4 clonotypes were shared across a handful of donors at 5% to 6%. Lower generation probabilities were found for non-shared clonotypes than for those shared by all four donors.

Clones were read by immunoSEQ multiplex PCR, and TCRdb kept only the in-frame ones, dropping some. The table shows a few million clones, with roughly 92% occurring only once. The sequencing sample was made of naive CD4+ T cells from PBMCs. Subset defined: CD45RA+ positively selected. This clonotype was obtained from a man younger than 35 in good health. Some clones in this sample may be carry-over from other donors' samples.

As DNA, the CDR3 is TGTGCCAGCCTGGAGGGGGGGCTGGGCACAGATACGCAGTATTTT. It codes for CASLEGGLGTDTQYF. This chain joins TRBV6-1 and TRBJ2-3; D perhaps matches TRBD2 (7 bases). The CDR3 extends over 15 amino acids. CDR1 is MNHNS and CDR2 is SASEGT in the germline V gene. V shed 8 bases and J shed 1 base, with 16 bases lying between them.